This T cell receptor (beta chain) was recovered during a study of cytomegalovirus exposure and HLA in healthy donors. On the study more broadly: From about 180 million T cells, an earlier analysis saw approximately 120 million unique TCR beta sequences. Overall study findings and caveats: Cytomegalovirus association was assigned to approximately 180 TCR beta chains.

The PCR ran on 60 Vbeta and 13 Jbeta primers. The data were produced by immunoSEQ multiplex PCR, yet TCRdb's version contains in-frame clones alone and is incomplete. This sample's table reports 200,000 to 250,000 clones. There are 15 residues in the CDR3. Trimming stripped 0 bases from V and 6 bases from J, with 13 bases between. From germline, CDR1 is SGHRS and CDR2 YFSETQ. Regarding this clone: As yet, its antigen is unknown.

Nominally healthy donors provided the samples, though records likely missed some immune exposures. Source material: PBMCs. J is TRBJ1-5 and V is TRBV5-1; tentative D call: TRBD1 (6 bases). The clonotype was recovered from a woman under 40 in good health and CMV-seropositive. The CDR3 sequence is CASSLEGGARQPQHF. CDR3 coding DNA: TGCGCCAGCAGCTTGGAGGGGGGGGCTCGTCAGCCCCAGCATTTT.